A selection of T cell receptor beta chains follows, all from one sample in a study of blood T cell repertoires in COVID-19. Generated by immunoSEQ multiplex PCR, the TCRdb table keeps only in-frame clones and is missing some. The repertoire holds 450,000 to 500,000 clones, with 87% as singletons. The sequenced material came from PBMCs or T cells enriched from blood (not recorded which). The receptors shown here come from a young woman who had recovered from COVID-19. CDR3s leave out the opening cysteine and the closing phenylalanine or tryptophan.

J gene	V gene	CDR3 protein
TRBJ1-2	TRBV21-1	ASSKGEGPIGYGYT
TRBJ1-1	TRBV5-1	ASSLGSGTPLEAF
TRBJ2-2	TRBV19	ASSSPGTLANTGELF
TRBJ2-7	TRBV12-3/TRBV12-4	ASSSGSLYEQY
TRBJ2-7	TRBV18	ASSPDRDSSYEQY
TRBJ2-5	TRBV9	ASSVVSGGLETQY
TRBJ1-2	TRBV2	ASSGMNRGGYT
TRBJ2-7	TRBV4-2	ASSQDTGEAYEQY
TRBJ2-3	TRBV5-1	ASSYSGTDTDTQY
TRBJ2-5	TRBV5-8	ASSFGGAGGETQY
TRBJ2-7	TRBV30	AWSDLSDEQY
TRBJ1-2	TRBV5-1	ASSPTTGTIYGYT
TRBJ1-1	TRBV19	ARTGEGTEAF
TRBJ1-5	TRBV4-1	ASSQVSYSANQPQH
TRBJ1-1	TRBV11-2	ASSSYRGGTEAF
TRBJ1-3	TRBV11-2	ASRPRWLLPGNTIY
TRBJ1-6	TRBV25-1	ASSKPGSYNSPLH
TRBJ2-7	TRBV9	ASSATGAALGEQY
TRBJ1-1	TRBV25-1	ASTRTGGTEAF
TRBJ2-4	TRBV4-2	ASSHVGTGDLLAKNIQY
TRBJ2-2	TRBV2	AVQGNAGELF
TRBJ2-7	TRBV11-2	ASSFSDEQY
TRBJ2-3	TRBV5-1	ASSPGGVSTDTQY
TRBJ1-2	TRBV19	ASGQTNYGYT
TRBJ2-7	TRBV12-2	ASRFHLRGGTYEQY
TRBJ2-2	TRBV5-8	ASSRGELF
TRBJ2-3	TRBV5-1	ASSLDRGHDTQY
TRBJ1-6	TRBV5-4	ASSRRDNSPLH
TRBJ1-4	TRBV2	ASRDIREKLF
TRBJ1-4	TRBV5-6	ASSLNRGGAHNEKLF
TRBJ1-2	TRBV5-1	ASSLTSGEYGYT
TRBJ1-5	TRBV19	ASLQEPYSNQPQH
TRBJ2-2	TRBV6-5	ASTPSSTGELF
TRBJ2-7	TRBV5-1	ASRRTGSYEQY
TRBJ2-7	TRBV11-3	ASSLEGGATYEQY
TRBJ1-1	TRBV18	ASSQSPGNTEAF
TRBJ1-1	TRBV30	AWRAPDRGTGEAF
TRBJ1-1	TRBV19	ASSFPSQGTEAF
TRBJ2-2	TRBV6-6	ASTNGGRGELF
TRBJ1-1	TRBV4-2	ASSLKEQETEAF
TRBJ1-2	TRBV28	ASSLTQVYGYT
TRBJ1-1	TRBV13	ASSLEGGVENTEAF
TRBJ1-2	TRBV5-1	ASSSLLTGNYGYT
TRBJ1-2	TRBV19	ASRAGGPEKDGYT
TRBJ2-5	TRBV7-2	ASSRTFRETQY
TRBJ1-6	TRBV15	ATSRDGSQGSPLH
TRBJ2-7	TRBV27	ASSRSTGATYEQY
TRBJ2-3	TRBV18	ASSPTGGSTDTQY
TRBJ2-3	TRBV6-4	ASSRRTGASTDTQY
TRBJ2-3	TRBV7-9	AGRPSIKRGALTADTQY
TRBJ1-1	TRBV10-2	ASSEQPADRGRSEAF
TRBJ2-2	TRBV7-8	ASTLVGQGYYTGELF
TRBJ2-5	TRBV19	ASSSGTGVRETQY
TRBJ2-3	TRBV30	AWRKGIAEVSDTQY
TRBJ1-4	TRBV30	AWKRGGNEKLF
TRBJ2-2	TRBV2	ASTYLGQRNTGELF
TRBJ1-5	TRBV6-5	ASRGTGSNQPQH